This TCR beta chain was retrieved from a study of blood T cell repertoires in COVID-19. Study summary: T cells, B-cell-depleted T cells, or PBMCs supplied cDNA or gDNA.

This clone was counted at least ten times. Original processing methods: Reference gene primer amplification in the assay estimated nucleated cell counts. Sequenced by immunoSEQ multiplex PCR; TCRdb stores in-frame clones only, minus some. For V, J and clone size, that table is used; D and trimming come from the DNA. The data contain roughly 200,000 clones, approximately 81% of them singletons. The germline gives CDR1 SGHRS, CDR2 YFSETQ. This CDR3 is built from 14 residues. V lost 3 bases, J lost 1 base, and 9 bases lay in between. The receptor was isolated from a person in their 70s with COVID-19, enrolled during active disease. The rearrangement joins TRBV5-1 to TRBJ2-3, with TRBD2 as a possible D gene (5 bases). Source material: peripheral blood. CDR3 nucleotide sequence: TGCGCCAGCAGCTCGAGGGCCCGCACAGATACGCAGTATTTT. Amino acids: CASSSRARTDTQYF. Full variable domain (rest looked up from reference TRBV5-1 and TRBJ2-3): KAGVTQTPRYLIKTRGQQVTLSCSPISGHRSVSWYQQTPGQGLQFLFEYFSETQRNKGNFPGRFSGRQFSNSRSEMNVSTLELGDSALYLCASSSRARTDTQYFGPGTRLTVL.